Listed below are T cell receptor beta chains from one sample, sequenced in a study of Graves' ophthalmopathy and Graves' hyperthyroidism. TCRdb itself ran the multiplex PCR reads through MiXCR, one entry per CDR3 protein. There are 400,000 to 450,000 distinct CDR3 sequences in the sample; 21% occur only once, and 3% lies in the top ten. Sequencing was performed on peripheral blood. These receptors all come from a woman between 18 and 29 years old with stable Graves' hyperthyroidism. Each CDR3 is given with its conserved first and last residue. The order of the fields is clone size, J gene, D gene, V gene, CDR3 DNA, CDR3 protein. The D gene is left open where the match is weak. Clone sizes are given selectively: once, few, many, or a class where the clone is expanded.

abundance: .
j_gene: TRBJ2-3
d_gene: .
v_gene: TRBV12-3/TRBV12-4
CDR3nt: TGTGCCAGCAGTTTTTGGGGCGGGGTCACAGATACGCAGTATTTT
CDR3aa: CASSFWGGVTDTQYF

abundance: many
j_gene: TRBJ1-1
d_gene: .
v_gene: TRBV6-1
CDR3nt: TGTGCCAGCAGTGAATTGACGAGGTGGAACACTGAAGCTTTCTTT
CDR3aa: CASSELTRWNTEAFF

abundance: .
j_gene: TRBJ2-7
d_gene: TRBD2
v_gene: TRBV2
CDR3nt: TGTGCCAGCAGGGAAAGACTAGCGCTTTCCTACGAGCAGTACTTC
CDR3aa: CASRERLALSYEQYF

abundance: many
j_gene: TRBJ2-5
d_gene: .
v_gene: TRBV24-1
CDR3nt: TGTGCCACCAGTGAGGCGGGATTGATGGGGACCCAGTACTTC
CDR3aa: CATSEAGLMGTQYF

abundance: many
j_gene: TRBJ2-2
d_gene: .
v_gene: TRBV2
CDR3nt: TGTGCCAGCAGCTACAGCGTCACCGGGGAGCTGTTTTTT
CDR3aa: CASSYSVTGELFF

abundance: .
j_gene: TRBJ1-2
d_gene: .
v_gene: TRBV6-1
CDR3nt: TGTGCCAGCCAGCGTGACCAAGGACAGAACTATGGCTACACCTTC
CDR3aa: CASQRDQGQNYGYTF

abundance: many
j_gene: TRBJ2-7
d_gene: .
v_gene: TRBV25-1
CDR3nt: TGTGCCAGCAGCGCCCGGGAGACCTACGAGCAGTACTTC
CDR3aa: CASSARETYEQYF

abundance: many
j_gene: TRBJ2-7
d_gene: .
v_gene: TRBV24-1
CDR3nt: TGTGCCACCAGTGAAACGCAGGGTTACGAGCAGTACTTC
CDR3aa: CATSETQGYEQYF

abundance: many
j_gene: TRBJ1-5
d_gene: .
v_gene: TRBV6-4
CDR3nt: TGTGCCAGCAGCCCCGCCGGGACAACTTATAGCAATCAGCCCCAGCATTTT
CDR3aa: CASSPAGTTYSNQPQHF

abundance: many
j_gene: TRBJ2-7
d_gene: TRBD2
v_gene: TRBV11-2
CDR3nt: TGTGCCAGCAGCTTAAGCCCCCTAGCGGGAGGGTACGAGCAGTACTTC
CDR3aa: CASSLSPLAGGYEQYF

abundance: many
j_gene: TRBJ2-5
d_gene: .
v_gene: TRBV11-2
CDR3nt: TGTGCCAGCAGCTTAGCCGGGAGCGAGACCCAGTACTTC
CDR3aa: CASSLAGSETQYF

abundance: many
j_gene: TRBJ2-5
d_gene: .
v_gene: TRBV6-1
CDR3nt: TGTGCCAGCAGGGAAATCTGGGGACGGGGAGAGACCCAGTACTTC
CDR3aa: CASREIWGRGETQYF

abundance: many
j_gene: TRBJ2-2
d_gene: TRBD2
v_gene: TRBV29-1
CDR3nt: TGCAGCGTTGAAATGACGTGGGAGGGCCTCGGCGGGGAGCTGTTTTTT
CDR3aa: CSVEMTWEGLGGELFF

abundance: .
j_gene: TRBJ1-3
d_gene: .
v_gene: TRBV29-1
CDR3nt: TGCAGCGTTGTGGGGGGTGGAGGAAACACCATATATTTT
CDR3aa: CSVVGGGGNTIYF

abundance: .
j_gene: TRBJ2-4
d_gene: .
v_gene: TRBV3-1
CDR3nt: TGTGCCAGCAGCCAAGCGAGGGCTACCAAAAACATTCAGTACTTC
CDR3aa: CASSQARATKNIQYF

abundance: .
j_gene: TRBJ2-7
d_gene: TRBD2
v_gene: TRBV7-6
CDR3nt: TGTGCCAGCAGCACGGGACTAGCGGACCCTTGGGGCGAGCAGTACTTC
CDR3aa: CASSTGLADPWGEQYF

abundance: .
j_gene: TRBJ2-5
d_gene: TRBD1
v_gene: TRBV11-2
CDR3nt: TGTGCCAGCAGCCCTAGGAAGGGGGCGAGGGAGACCCAGTACTTC
CDR3aa: CASSPRKGARETQYF

abundance: .
j_gene: TRBJ2-2
d_gene: TRBD2
v_gene: TRBV18
CDR3nt: TGTGCCAGCTCACCACCGAATGGACTAGCGGGAGGGCCCGGAACCGGGGAGCTGTTTTTT
CDR3aa: CASSPPNGLAGGPGTGELFF

abundance: many
j_gene: TRBJ1-6
d_gene: TRBD1
v_gene: TRBV6-1
CDR3nt: TGTGCCAGCAGACAAGCTCGGGACAGGGGCTTTAATTCACCCCTCCACTTT
CDR3aa: CASRQARDRGFNSPLHF

abundance: many
j_gene: TRBJ2-5
d_gene: TRBD1
v_gene: TRBV28
CDR3nt: TGTGCCAGCAGTTTAGACAGGGACCAAGAGACCCAGTACTTC
CDR3aa: CASSLDRDQETQYF

abundance: many
j_gene: TRBJ1-1
d_gene: TRBD1
v_gene: TRBV6-8
CDR3nt: TGTGCCAGCAGTTACTCCAACCGGGACAGCAACACTGAAGCTTTCTTT
CDR3aa: CASSYSNRDSNTEAFF

abundance: many
j_gene: TRBJ2-2
d_gene: .
v_gene: TRBV29-1
CDR3nt: TGCAGCGTGGGACTCCCGAACACCGGGGAGCTGTTTTTT
CDR3aa: CSVGLPNTGELFF

abundance: .
j_gene: TRBJ1-2
d_gene: .
v_gene: TRBV20-1
CDR3nt: TGCAGTGCCTCTGGGAACTTGGCTAACTGTGGCTACACCTTC
CDR3aa: CSASGNLANCGYTF

abundance: many
j_gene: TRBJ1-2
d_gene: .
v_gene: TRBV19
CDR3nt: TGTGCCAGTAGTATGGGGCAGGCTGCTGGCTACACCTTC
CDR3aa: CASSMGQAAGYTF

abundance: .
j_gene: TRBJ2-5
d_gene: TRBD1
v_gene: TRBV24-1
CDR3nt: TGTGCCACCAGTGATACATGGGGACAGCAAGAGACCCAGTACTTC
CDR3aa: CATSDTWGQQETQYF

abundance: many
j_gene: TRBJ1-6
d_gene: .
v_gene: TRBV19
CDR3nt: TGTGCCAGTAGTCCTCCCGGGACGGATGTTTCACCCCTCCACTTT
CDR3aa: CASSPPGTDVSPLHF

abundance: many
j_gene: TRBJ2-7
d_gene: TRBD2
v_gene: TRBV20-1
CDR3nt: TGCAGTGCTTCACGACTAGCGGCCTCCTACGAGCAGTACTTC
CDR3aa: CSASRLAASYEQYF

abundance: few
j_gene: TRBJ1-1
d_gene: TRBD1
v_gene: TRBV6-5
CDR3nt: TGTGCCAGCAGTTACCCTGGACAGGCTGAAGCTTTCTTT
CDR3aa: CASSYPGQAEAFF

abundance: .
j_gene: TRBJ1-6
d_gene: .
v_gene: TRBV11-2
CDR3nt: TGTGCCAGCAGCTTAAGGACAGTTAATTCACCCCTCCACTTT
CDR3aa: CASSLRTVNSPLHF

abundance: many
j_gene: TRBJ1-2
d_gene: .
v_gene: TRBV29-1
CDR3nt: TGCAGCGTTGCCAGGGACGCTAACTATGGCTACACCTTC
CDR3aa: CSVARDANYGYTF

abundance: many
j_gene: TRBJ2-7
d_gene: TRBD1
v_gene: TRBV28
CDR3nt: TGTGCCAGCAGTTTATTGGGTGGGACAGCCTACACCTACGAGCAGTACTTC
CDR3aa: CASSLLGGTAYTYEQYF

abundance: many
j_gene: TRBJ2-2
d_gene: .
v_gene: TRBV9
CDR3nt: TGTGCCAGCAGCCTAGGGTCGGTGGTGGTCACCGGGGAGCTGTTTTTT
CDR3aa: CASSLGSVVVTGELFF

abundance: many
j_gene: TRBJ2-3
d_gene: .
v_gene: TRBV19
CDR3nt: TGTGCCAGTAGTATGGAGTGGAGGGGCACAGATACGCAGTATTTT
CDR3aa: CASSMEWRGTDTQYF

abundance: many
j_gene: TRBJ2-7
d_gene: TRBD2
v_gene: TRBV9
CDR3nt: TGTGCCAGCAGCGTACTAGCGGGAGGGCCGTACGAGCAGTACTTC
CDR3aa: CASSVLAGGPYEQYF

abundance: .
j_gene: TRBJ1-5
d_gene: .
v_gene: TRBV20-1
CDR3nt: TGCAGTGCTAGTTCAATAGGGTATCAGCCTCAGCATTTT
CDR3aa: CSASSIGYQPQHF

abundance: many
j_gene: TRBJ2-7
d_gene: .
v_gene: TRBV2
CDR3nt: TGTGCCAGCAGTGTGATAAGGGAGCTAGGCGAGCAGTACTTC
CDR3aa: CASSVIRELGEQYF

abundance: .
j_gene: TRBJ2-4
d_gene: TRBD1
v_gene: TRBV11-1
CDR3nt: TGTGCCAGCAGCAACCGGGACAGCCCTTACTCCAGTTTAGCCAAAAACATTCAGTACTTC
CDR3aa: CASSNRDSPYSSLAKNIQYF

abundance: many
j_gene: TRBJ1-1
d_gene: TRBD1
v_gene: TRBV20-1
CDR3nt: TGCAGTGCTTTCCGACAGGGGGAAAACACTGAAGCTTTCTTT
CDR3aa: CSAFRQGENTEAFF

abundance: few
j_gene: TRBJ2-2
d_gene: .
v_gene: TRBV20-1
CDR3nt: TGCAGTGCTAGAGATTCGGAGTATCCCGGGGAGCTGTTTTTT
CDR3aa: CSARDSEYPGELFF